These 15 T cell receptor beta chains originate from one sample sequenced in a study of blood T cell repertoires in COVID-19. Only in-frame clones appear in the TCRdb table, and some are missing; sequencing was by immunoSEQ multiplex PCR. The data hold under 200,000 clones, with about 86% observed a single time. Sample: peripheral blood. These receptors all come from a man aged 55 to 69 with acute or convalescent COVID-19.

The rearrangement links TRBV11-2 to TRBJ2-1; 12 bases line up with TRBD2. CDR1 and CDR2 (germline): SGHAT, FQNNGV. With 2 bases clipped from V and 4 bases from J, the junction kept 0 bases outside the gene matches. CDR3 length: 15 amino acids. The CDR3 DNA reads TGTGCCAGCAGCTTACTAGCGGGAGGGTACAATGAGCAGTTCTTC. Translation: CASSLLAGGYNEQFF.

This chain uses TRBV4-2 with TRBJ2-3, with 7 nucleotides matching TRBD2. CDR1 and CDR2 (germline): LGHNA, YNFKEQ. Trimming removed 1 base from V and 6 bases from J; junction bases left unmatched: 4. The CDR3 totals 14 residues. CDR3 region: CASSQGEGQDTQYF. The CDR3, as DNA: TGTGCCAGCAGCCAAGGGGAGGGCCAGGATACGCAGTATTTT.

The chain uses TRBV2 and TRBJ1-1; D call uncertain. This CDR3 comprises 13 residues. Trimming removed 7 bases at V and 1 base at J, with 10 bases between. Per the germline V gene, CDR1 is SNHLY and CDR2 is FYNNEI. The CDR3 coding sequence is TGTGCCAGCACCGACGGAGGGAACACTGAAGCTTTCTTT. Translated: CASTDGGNTEAFF.

This chain uses TRBV23-1 with TRBJ2-5; possibly TRBD1 for D (6 bases). TRBV23-1 is sorted into the ORF group, with uncertain function. The CDR3 is 15 residues long. The germline V and J ends were trimmed by 3 bases and 8 bases, with 19 bases remaining between them. In DNA form, the CDR3 reads TGCGCCAGCAGTCAGGCACAGGGTTTCCGAAGAACCCAGTACTTC. This encodes CASSQAQGFRRTQYF.

The chain uses TRBV29-1 and TRBJ1-2; 8 bases align to TRBD1. Germline-derived CDR1 and CDR2 are SQVTM and ANQGSEA. CDR3 length equals 13 residues. Germline trimming cut 7 bases from V and 10 bases from J; bases unmatched to any gene: 14. The CDR3 DNA reads as TGCAGCGCCTCAAGAGCGGGACAGGTCGCCTACACCTTC. This gives the protein CSASRAGQVAYTF. Using reference TRBV29-1 and TRBJ1-2 for the parts outside the CDR3, the full variable domain is SAVISQKPSRDICQRGTSLTIQCQVDSQVTMMFWYRQQPGQSLTLIATANQGSEATYESGFVIDKFPISRPNLTFSTLTVSNMSPEDSSIYLCSASRAGQVAYTFGSGTRLTVV.

The V and J genes are TRBV19 and TRBJ2-6; TRBD2 is a possible D gene (7 bases). V was shortened by 7 bases and J by 2 bases, with 9 bases between the two germline ends. Germline V CDR1 and CDR2: LNHDA, SQIVND (reference sequence). CDR3 length: 14 residues. The CDR3 coding sequence is TGTGCCAGTAAGGGGGGGACTGGGGCCAACGTCCTGACTTTC. Its translation: CASKGGTGANVLTF.

V is TRBV6-1 and J is TRBJ2-1, with TRBD1 matching 10 bases. Germline V CDR1 and CDR2: MNHNS, SASEGT. J was trimmed by 9 bases and V by 1 base; bases with no gene match: 12. The CDR3 extends over 17 amino acids. CDR3: CASSEGLGGQGVGEQFF. Here the CDR3 DNA reads TGTGCCAGCAGTGAAGGTCTTGGTGGACAGGGGGTTGGTGAGCAGTTCTTC.

The chain recombines TRBV14 with TRBJ1-5, with D maybe TRBD1 (5 bases). Germline CDR1 SGHDN, CDR2 FVKESK. This CDR3 is 13 amino acids long. V gave up 2 bases and J gave up 6 bases, with 8 bases separating them. CDR3 sequence: CASSQTGGQPQHF. Written as DNA, the CDR3 is TGTGCCAGCAGCCAAACCGGGGGTCAGCCCCAGCATTTT.

The chain has TRBV15 and TRBJ1-2, with 9 bases matching TRBD1. This CDR3 is built from 15 residues. The J segment lost 2 bases and the V segment lost 8 bases, leaving 9 bases of the junction unmatched. Germline V gene lookup returns CDR1 LNHNV and CDR2 YYDKDF (reference sequence). The CDR3 loop is CATSVAGTGNYGYTF. The CDR3 DNA reads TGTGCCACCTCTGTTGCCGGGACAGGGAACTATGGCTACACCTTC.

The V gene is TRBV4-1, the J gene TRBJ1-5, with D uncertain. Germline values: CDR1 MGHRA, CDR2 YSYEKL. Trimming stripped 1 base from V and 4 bases from J, with 8 bases between. The CDR3 runs 14 residues. CDR3 in amino acids: CASSQVSVNQPQHF. The CDR3 DNA is TGCGCCAGCAGCCAAGTTTCAGTTAATCAGCCCCAGCATTTT.

This chain links TRBV3-1 (or the pseudogene TRBV3-2) with TRBJ2-7; D is unresolved. CDR3 length equals 15 residues. V lost 0 bases to trimming and J lost 0 bases, with 9 bases between them. Germline V gene lookup returns CDR1 LGHDT and CDR2 YNNKEL (reference sequence). The chain's CDR3 is CASSQDPTGSYEQYF. CDR3 DNA: TGTGCCAGCAGCCAAGATCCTACTGGCTCCTACGAGCAGTACTTC.

CDR3 residues: CASSYTGSYGYTF. The CDR3 DNA sequence: TGTGCCAGCAGTTATACAGGGTCCTATGGCTACACCTTC. V gene TRBV27 combines with J gene TRBJ1-2, with D perhaps matching TRBD1 (6 bases). In germline, CDR1 is MNHEY, CDR2 SMNVEV (reference sequence). V lost 4 bases to trimming and J lost 4 bases, with 10 bases between them. There are 13 residues in the CDR3.

This sequence joins TRBV30 and TRBJ1-5; tentative D call: TRBD1 (5 bases). CDR1 and CDR2 (germline): GTSNPN, SVGIG (reference sequence). V was clipped by 1 base and J by 5 bases, with 12 bases between them. The CDR3 has 14 residues. CDR3 in amino acids: CAWSGGGSYQPQHF. CDR3 nucleotide sequence: TGTGCCTGGAGTGGGGGCGGGAGCTATCAGCCCCAGCATTTT.

V usage is TRBV6-5 and J usage is TRBJ2-2; 8 bases are shared with TRBD2. The germline V gene has CDR1 MNHEY and CDR2 SVGAGI. CDR3 size: 14 residues. Trimming removed 6 bases from V and 7 bases from J; junction bases left unmatched: 7. The DNA for the CDR3 is TGTGCCAGCAGAGATAGACTAGCGTTCGGGGAGCTGTTTTTT. As protein: CASRDRLAFGELFF.

The J gene is TRBJ1-4, the V gene TRBV23-1; D unresolved. TRBV23-1 is given ORF status, its function remaining uncertain. Deletions cut 4 bases from V and 9 bases from J, with 9 bases between. This CDR3 is built from 12 residues. For the CDR3, the DNA is TGCGCCAGCAGTCTACCAGATCAAAAACTGTTTTTT. Amino acid sequence: CASSLPDQKLFF.